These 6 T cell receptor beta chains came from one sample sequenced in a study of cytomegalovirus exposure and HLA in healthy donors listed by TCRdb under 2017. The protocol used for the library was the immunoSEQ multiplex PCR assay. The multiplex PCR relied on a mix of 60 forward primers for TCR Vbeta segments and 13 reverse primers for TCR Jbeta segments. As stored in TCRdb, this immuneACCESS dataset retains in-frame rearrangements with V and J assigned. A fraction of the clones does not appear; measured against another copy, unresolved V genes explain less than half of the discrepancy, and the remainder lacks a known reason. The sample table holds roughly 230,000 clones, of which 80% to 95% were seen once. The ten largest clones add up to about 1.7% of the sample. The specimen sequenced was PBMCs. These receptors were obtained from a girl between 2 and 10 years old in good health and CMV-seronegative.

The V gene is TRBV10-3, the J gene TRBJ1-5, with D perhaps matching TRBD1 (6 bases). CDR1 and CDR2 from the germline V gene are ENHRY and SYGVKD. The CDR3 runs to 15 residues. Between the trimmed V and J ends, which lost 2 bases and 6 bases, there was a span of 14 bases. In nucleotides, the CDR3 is TGTGCCATCAGTGAGCATTTGGGACAAGGTCAGCCCCAGCATTTT. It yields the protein CAISEHLGQGQPQHF.

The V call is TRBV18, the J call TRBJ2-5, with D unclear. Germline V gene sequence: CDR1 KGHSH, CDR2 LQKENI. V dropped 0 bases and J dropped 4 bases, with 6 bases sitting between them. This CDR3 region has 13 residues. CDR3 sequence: CASSPPTSETQYF. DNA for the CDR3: TGTGCCAGCTCACCACCAACTTCAGAGACCCAGTACTTC.

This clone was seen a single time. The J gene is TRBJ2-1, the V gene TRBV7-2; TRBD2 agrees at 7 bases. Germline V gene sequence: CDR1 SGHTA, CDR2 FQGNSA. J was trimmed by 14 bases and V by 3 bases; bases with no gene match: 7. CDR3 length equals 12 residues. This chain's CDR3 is CASSLAGTSEFF. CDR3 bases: TGTGCCAGCAGCTTGGCCGGAACTAGCGAGTTCTTC.

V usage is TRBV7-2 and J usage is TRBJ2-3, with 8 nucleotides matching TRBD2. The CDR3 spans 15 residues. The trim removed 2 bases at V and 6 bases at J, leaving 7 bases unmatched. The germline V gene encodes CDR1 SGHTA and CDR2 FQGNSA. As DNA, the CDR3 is TGTGCCAGCAGCTTAAACGGGGGGGCTATTGATACGCAGTATTTT. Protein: CASSLNGGAIDTQYF.

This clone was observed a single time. The CDR3 sequence is CASSVPGTGVEKLFF. In DNA form, the CDR3 reads TGTGCCAGCAGTGTTCCCGGGACAGGGGTAGAAAAACTGTTTTTT. The rearrangement joins TRBV6-1 to TRBJ1-4; 10 nucleotides align to TRBD1. The CDR3 consists of 15 residues. Germline V gene lookup returns CDR1 MNHNS and CDR2 SASEGT. V lost 4 bases to trimming and J lost 8 bases; unmatched junction nucleotides: 7.

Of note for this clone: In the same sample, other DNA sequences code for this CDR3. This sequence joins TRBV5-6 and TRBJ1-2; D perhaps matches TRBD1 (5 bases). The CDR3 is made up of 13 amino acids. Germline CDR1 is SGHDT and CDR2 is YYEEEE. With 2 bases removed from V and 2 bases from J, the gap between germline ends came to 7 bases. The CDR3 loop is CASSFGQNYGYTF. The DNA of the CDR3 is TGTGCCAGCAGCTTCGGACAAAACTATGGCTACACCTTC.